This T cell receptor beta chain was captured in a study of cytomegalovirus exposure and HLA in healthy donors. All the people who gave samples were healthy bone marrow donors. Overall study results and limits: There were 150 to 200 TCR beta chains listed as cytomegalovirus-associated.

PCR primers comprised 60 Vbeta and 13 Jbeta primers. Some clones are missing from TCRdb's copy, which holds only in-frame ones; the method was immunoSEQ multiplex PCR. In the table there are approximately 300,000 clones, about 83% of which are singletons. As for this clone: Its specificity is unknown.

This CDR3 has 16 residues. Germline V gives CDR1 SGHRS, CDR2 YFSETQ. V shed 4 bases, J shed 3 bases, and the junction held 7 bases outside the gene matches. The receptor comes from a woman aged 40 to 50 in good health and CMV-seropositive. Sequencing used PBMCs. The J gene is TRBJ1-1, the V gene TRBV5-1, with 12 bases that match TRBD1. The CDR3 DNA reads as TGCGCCAGCAGCATAGGGACAGGGGGCGCGGACACTGAAGCTTTCTTT. Translated: CASSIGTGGADTEAFF.